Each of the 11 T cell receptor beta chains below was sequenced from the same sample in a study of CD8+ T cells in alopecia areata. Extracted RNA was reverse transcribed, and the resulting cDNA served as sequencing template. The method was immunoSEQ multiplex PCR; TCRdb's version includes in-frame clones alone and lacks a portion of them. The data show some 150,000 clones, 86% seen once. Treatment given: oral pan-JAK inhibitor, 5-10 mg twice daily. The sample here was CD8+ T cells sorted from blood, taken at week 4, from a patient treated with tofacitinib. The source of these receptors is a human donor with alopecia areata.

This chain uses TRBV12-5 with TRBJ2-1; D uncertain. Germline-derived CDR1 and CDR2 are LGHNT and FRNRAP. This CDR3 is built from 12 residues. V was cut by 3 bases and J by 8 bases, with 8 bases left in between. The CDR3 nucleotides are TGTGCTAGTGGTTTTCAGCTCTATGAGCAGTTCTTC. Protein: CASGFQLYEQFF.

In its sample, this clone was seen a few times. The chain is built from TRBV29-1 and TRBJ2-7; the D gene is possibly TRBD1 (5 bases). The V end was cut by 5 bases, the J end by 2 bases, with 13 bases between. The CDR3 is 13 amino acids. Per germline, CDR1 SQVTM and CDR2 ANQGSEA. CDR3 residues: CSVRKGLTYEQYF. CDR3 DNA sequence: TGCAGCGTTCGGAAGGGGCTAACCTACGAGCAGTACTTC.

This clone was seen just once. The CDR3 coding sequence is TGTGCCAGCAGTTACTTAGGGACAGGGACCATAGACTACGAGCAGTACTTC. Its protein is CASSYLGTGTIDYEQYF. The chain couples TRBV27 to TRBJ2-7; 9 bases are a match to TRBD1. Per the germline V gene, CDR1 is MNHEY and CDR2 is SMNVEV (reference sequence). The CDR3 has 17 amino acids. V dropped 4 bases and J dropped 3; count of bases not matched to a gene: 13.

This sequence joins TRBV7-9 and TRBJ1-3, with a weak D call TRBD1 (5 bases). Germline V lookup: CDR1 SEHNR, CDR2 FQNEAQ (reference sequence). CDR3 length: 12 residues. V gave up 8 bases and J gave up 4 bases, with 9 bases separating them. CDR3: CASEGLGNTIYF. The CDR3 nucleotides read TGTGCCAGCGAGGGGTTGGGAAACACCATATATTTT.

CDR3 sequence reads: CASSFRGFYTGELFF. The CDR3 DNA is TGTGCCAGCAGCTTTAGGGGCTTTTACACCGGGGAGCTGTTTTTT. V and J are TRBV7-8 and TRBJ2-2; tentatively, D is TRBD1 (5 bases). The germline V gene has CDR1 SGHVS and CDR2 FQNEAQ. Trimming shortened V by 3 bases and J by 3 bases, and 11 bases separated the two germline ends. The CDR3 runs to 15 residues.

The CDR3 here is CSVGTGNTEAFF. CDR3 in DNA: TGCAGCGTTGGGACAGGGAACACTGAAGCTTTCTTT. The chain links TRBV29-1 to TRBJ1-1; 7 positions agree with TRBD1. This CDR3 comprises 12 residues. Germline values: CDR1 SQVTM, CDR2 ANQGSEA. V lost 4 bases to trimming and J lost 1 base; unmatched junction nucleotides: 0.

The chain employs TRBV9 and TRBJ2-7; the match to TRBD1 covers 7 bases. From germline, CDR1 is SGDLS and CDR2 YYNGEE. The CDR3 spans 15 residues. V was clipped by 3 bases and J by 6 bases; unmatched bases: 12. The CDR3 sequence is CASSGTGTAPGEQYF. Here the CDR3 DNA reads TGTGCCAGCAGCGGGACCGGGACAGCTCCTGGCGAGCAGTACTTC.

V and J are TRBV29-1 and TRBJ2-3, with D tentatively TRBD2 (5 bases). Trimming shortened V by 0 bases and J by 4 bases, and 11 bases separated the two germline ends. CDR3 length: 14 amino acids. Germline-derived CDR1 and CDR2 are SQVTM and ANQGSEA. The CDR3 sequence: CSVEDGRVADTQYF. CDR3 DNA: TGCAGCGTTGAAGACGGGCGGGTGGCAGATACGCAGTATTTT.

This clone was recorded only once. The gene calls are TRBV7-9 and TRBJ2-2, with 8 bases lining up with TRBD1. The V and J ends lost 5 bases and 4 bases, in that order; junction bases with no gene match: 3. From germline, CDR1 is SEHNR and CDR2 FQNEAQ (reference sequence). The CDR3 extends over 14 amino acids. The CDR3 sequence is CASSETGATGELFF. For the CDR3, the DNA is TGTGCCAGCAGCGAGACAGGGGCCACCGGGGAGCTGTTTTTT.

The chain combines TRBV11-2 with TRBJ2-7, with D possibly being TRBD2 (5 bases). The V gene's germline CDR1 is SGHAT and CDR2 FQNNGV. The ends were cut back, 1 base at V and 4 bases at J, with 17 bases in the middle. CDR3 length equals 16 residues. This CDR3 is CASSLVPDGNTYEQYF. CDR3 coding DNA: TGTGCCAGCAGCTTAGTACCGGACGGGAATACTTACGAGCAGTACTTC.

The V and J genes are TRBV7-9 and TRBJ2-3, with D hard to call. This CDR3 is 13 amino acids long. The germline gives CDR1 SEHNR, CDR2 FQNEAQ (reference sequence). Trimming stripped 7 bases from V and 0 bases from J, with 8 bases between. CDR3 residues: CASTPFSTDTQYF. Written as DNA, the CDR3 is TGTGCCAGCACCCCCTTTAGCACAGATACGCAGTATTTT.